The 24 T cell receptor beta chains presented below share a single source sample, sequenced in a study of OX40 agonist ivuxolimab in advanced cancers. This table comes from immunoSEQ multiplex PCR, and its TCRdb copy is limited to in-frame clones, with some not included. The sample lists under 25,000 clones, roughly 80% seen once, with 26% in the top ten. The source was CD4+ or CD8+ T cells sorted from blood, collected in a trial of the OX40 agonist ivuxolimab. The origin of the receptors is an adult with an advanced solid tumor such as melanoma, head and neck, liver or kidney cancer.

The rearrangement joins TRBV28 to TRBJ1-1; 8 nucleotides align to TRBD1. The CDR3 consists of 13 residues. J gave up 7 bases and V 3 bases, and 4 bases lay outside the gene matches. Per the germline V gene, CDR1 is MDHEN and CDR2 is SYDVKM. The CDR3 loop is CASSFIGTGEAFF. CDR3 DNA sequence: TGTGCCAGCAGTTTCATAGGGACAGGTGAAGCTTTCTTT. Using reference TRBV28 and TRBJ1-1 for the parts outside the CDR3, the full variable domain is DVKVTQSSRYLVKRTGEKVFLECVQDMDHENMFWYRQDPGLGLRLIYFSYDVKMKEKGDIPEGYSVSREKKERFSLILESASTNQTSMYLCASSFIGTGEAFFGQGTRLTVV.

The CDR3 protein is CAISETWTGRKTQYF. The CDR3 DNA sequence: TGTGCCATCAGTGAGACCTGGACAGGCCGAAAGACCCAGTACTTC. This chain joins TRBV10-3 and TRBJ2-5; 7 nucleotides align to TRBD1. Germline V gene sequence: CDR1 ENHRY, CDR2 SYGVKD. CDR3 length: 15 residues. The ends lost 2 bases at V and 6 bases at J; junction bases unmatched: 9.

The genes are TRBV28 and TRBJ2-1; 11 bases agree with TRBD2. V shed 5 bases, J shed 7 bases, and the junction held 7 bases outside the gene matches. Looked up from germline, CDR1 is MDHEN and CDR2 is SYDVKM. The CDR3 is made up of 15 amino acids. Here the CDR3 reads CASSLYSGRGNEQFF. Written as DNA, the CDR3 is TGTGCCAGCAGTCTCTATAGCGGGAGGGGGAATGAGCAGTTCTTC.

CDR3 DNA: TGCGCCAGCAGCCATCTCTACAATGAGCAGTTCTTC. As protein: CASSHLYNEQFF. This chain links TRBV4-1 with TRBJ2-1, with D unclear. CDR1 and CDR2 (germline): MGHRA, YSYEKL. The CDR3 sequence is 12 residues long. Trimming removed 3 bases at V and 3 bases at J, with 3 bases between.

The chain carries TRBV7-8 and TRBJ2-4; D unresolved. Trimming stripped 6 bases from V and 1 base from J, with 13 bases between. The CDR3 is made up of 15 amino acids. CDR1 and CDR2 from the germline V gene are SGHVS and FQNEAQ. CDR3 sequence reads: CASSPGTTAKNIQYF. The CDR3 DNA reads as TGTGCCAGCAGTCCGGGCACGACTGCCAAAAACATTCAGTACTTC.

The CDR3 DNA reads TGTGCCTGGACCGGGGAGAACACCGGGGAGCTGTTTTTT. Its translation: CAWTGENTGELFF. The genes are TRBV30 and TRBJ2-2; D might be TRBD2 (5 bases). CDR3 length: 13 amino acids. Germline lookup yields CDR1 GTSNPN and CDR2 SVGIG (reference sequence). The V end was cut by 4 bases, the J end by 1 base, with 7 bases between.

J is TRBJ2-7 and V is TRBV29-1; possibly TRBD2 for D (6 bases). The V end was cut by 7 bases, the J end by 0 bases, with 25 bases between. Germline CDR1 reads SQVTM; CDR2 reads ANQGSEA. The CDR3 runs to 17 residues. This chain's CDR3 is CSARAREFDGSSYEQYF. CDR3 bases: TGCAGCGCCCGCGCCAGGGAATTCGACGGGAGCTCCTACGAGCAGTACTTC.

The gene calls are TRBV15 and TRBJ1-3, with D hard to call. The CDR3 contains 12 residues. The V gene's germline CDR1 is LNHNV and CDR2 YYDKDF (reference sequence). The V end lost 1 base, the J end lost 4 bases, and 2 bases lay between the germline ends. The CDR3 is CATSRAGNTIYF. CDR3 nucleotides: TGTGCCACCAGCAGAGCCGGAAACACCATATATTTT.

This clone was recorded a few times. CDR3 region: CASSIELRYQETQYF. The CDR3 region has the DNA TGTGCCAGCAGTATAGAGCTAAGGTACCAAGAGACCCAGTACTTC. This rearrangement joins TRBV7-2 to TRBJ2-5; no definite D call. The CDR3 sequence is 15 residues long. The germline gives CDR1 SGHTA, CDR2 FQGNSA. Deletions cut 6 bases from V and 0 bases from J, with 14 bases between.

The rearrangement uses TRBV4-2 and TRBJ1-1, with D unresolved. Trimming took off 2 bases at V and 2 bases at J, with 9 bases between the two ends. Germline CDR1 LGHNA, CDR2 YNFKEQ. The CDR3 loop spans 14 amino acids. CDR3 sequence (DNA): TGTGCCAGCAGCCAACAGCGGTTCAACACTGAAGCTTTCTTT. It translates to CASSQQRFNTEAFF.

This rearrangement joins TRBV6-1 to TRBJ1-2; D gene uncertain. CDR3 length equals 13 residues. V lost 2 bases to trimming and J lost 1 base, with 5 bases between them. Germline V CDR1 and CDR2: MNHNS, SASEGT. This CDR3 is CASSEPDNYGYTF. In DNA form, the CDR3 reads TGTGCCAGCAGTGAACCAGATAACTATGGCTACACCTTC.

The chain joins TRBV27 to TRBJ2-6, with unresolved D. Germline CDR1 and CDR2: MNHEY and SMNVEV (reference sequence). The CDR3 loop spans 13 amino acids. V was pared by 4 bases and J by 0 bases, with 1 base between. The chain's CDR3 is CASSSSGANVLTF. The CDR3 region has the DNA TGTGCCAGCAGTTCCTCTGGGGCCAACGTCCTGACTTTC.

The V and J genes are TRBV7-6 and TRBJ2-1; 7 positions match TRBD1. V gave up 6 bases and J gave up 2 bases; unmatched junction bases: 4. The CDR3 runs 14 residues. Germline CDR1 SGHVS, CDR2 FNYEAQ. The CDR3, as DNA: TGTGCCAGCAGTCTAGACAGGGCCTACAATGAGCAGTTCTTC. Protein sequence: CASSLDRAYNEQFF.

Only a few counts were recorded for this clone. V and J are TRBV5-3 and TRBJ2-7, with D maybe TRBD2 (6 bases). TRBV5-3 is sorted into the ORF group, with uncertain function. With 0 bases removed from V and 2 bases from J, the gap between germline ends came to 15 bases. The CDR3 sequence is 16 residues long. This chain's CDR3 is CARSLAIRGRTYEQYF. CDR3 sequence (DNA): TGTGCCAGAAGCTTGGCCATCAGAGGGAGGACCTACGAGCAGTACTTC.

The rearrangement links TRBV29-1 to TRBJ2-7; D is perhaps TRBD2 (5 bases). V was trimmed by 4 bases and J by 2 bases, leaving 12 bases between them. Germline lookup yields CDR1 SQVTM and CDR2 ANQGSEA. This CDR3 has 13 residues. The CDR3 DNA reads TGCAGCGTTGTCCGGGGTGATGCCTACGAGCAGTACTTC. Translation gives CSVVRGDAYEQYF.

CDR3 nucleotides: TGTGCCATCAGTTCCCCGGGGTTAGCGGGGGGCAACGAGCAGTACTTC. Translating it yields CAISSPGLAGGNEQYF. This sequence joins TRBV10-3 and TRBJ2-7; 10 bases fit TRBD2. Trimming took 5 bases from V and 5 from J; bases not matched to a gene: 12. The CDR3 has 16 residues. Germline CDR1 reads ENHRY; CDR2 reads SYGVKD.

This rearrangement joins TRBV4-3 to TRBJ1-6; D is undetermined. V was cut by 1 base and J by 0 bases, with 10 bases left in between. The CDR3 is made up of 17 amino acids. Germline V gene data show CDR1 as LGHNA and CDR2 as YSLEER. The CDR3 DNA is TGCGCCAGCAGCCAAGCTCGGGAGAGCTCCTATAATTCACCCCTCCACTTT. This sequence encodes CASSQARESSYNSPLHF.

This clone was detected only a few times. CDR3 protein: CASRRDTEAFF. The CDR3 nucleotides read TGTGCCAGCAGGAGGGACACTGAAGCTTTCTTT. The genes are TRBV2 and TRBJ1-1; D not certain. The CDR3 is 11 residues long. V was cut by 6 bases and J by 3 bases, with 5 bases left in between. The germline V gene encodes CDR1 SNHLY and CDR2 FYNNEI.

The table lists this clone with a few counts. This chain links TRBV7-9 with TRBJ2-1; the match to TRBD2 covers 8 bases. With 1 base clipped from V and 3 bases from J, the junction kept 5 bases outside the gene matches. Germline lookup yields CDR1 SEHNR and CDR2 FQNEAQ (reference sequence). CDR3 length: 16 amino acids. For the CDR3, the DNA is TGTGCCAGCAGCTTAGTTGGTAGCGGGGTCTACAATGAGCAGTTCTTC. Its translation is CASSLVGSGVYNEQFF.

The rearrangement joins TRBV19 to TRBJ2-5; possibly TRBD1 for D (6 bases). This CDR3 is built from 13 residues. V dropped 11 bases and J dropped 2 bases, with 15 bases sitting between them. The V gene's germline CDR1 is LNHDA and CDR2 SQIVND (reference sequence). The CDR3 loop reads CAGPRDKQETQYF. DNA of the CDR3: TGTGCCGGTCCCCGGGACAAACAAGAGACCCAGTACTTC.

The rearrangement joins TRBV6-5 to TRBJ2-5; maybe TRBD1 (6 bases). Trimming shortened V by 8 bases and J by 5 bases, and 18 bases separated the two germline ends. The CDR3 consists of 14 residues. Germline loops: CDR1 MNHEY, CDR2 SVGAGI. CDR3 in amino acids: CASANQGPLETQYF. DNA of the CDR3: TGTGCCAGCGCCAATCAGGGGCCTCTGGAGACCCAGTACTTC.

The gene calls are TRBV5-1 and TRBJ2-7, with D tentatively TRBD2 (5 bases). Germline loops: CDR1 SGHRS, CDR2 YFSETQ. The CDR3 loop spans 14 amino acids. The ends were cut back, 0 bases at V and 3 bases at J, with 10 bases in the middle. The CDR3, as DNA: TGCGCCAGCAGCTTGGGGTTCGGGGACTACGAGCAGTACTTC. Protein: CASSLGFGDYEQYF.

In this sample, this clone turned up once. V usage is TRBV7-6 and J usage is TRBJ1-4; D unresolved. V was shortened by 5 bases and J by 8 bases, with 12 bases between the two germline ends. The CDR3 runs to 13 residues. Germline CDR1 SGHVS, CDR2 FNYEAQ. CDR3 DNA: TGTGCCAGCAGCCCAAAGCAAATGGAAAAACTGTTTTTT. Amino acid sequence: CASSPKQMEKLFF.

V gene TRBV4-1 combines with J gene TRBJ1-1; D perhaps matches TRBD1 (5 bases). This CDR3 is built from 15 residues. The V end was cut by 4 bases, the J end by 0 bases, with 12 bases between. The germline V gene encodes CDR1 MGHRA and CDR2 YSYEKL. The CDR3 region is CASSPDKRLNTEAFF. The CDR3 DNA is TGCGCCAGCAGCCCGGACAAGAGATTGAACACTGAAGCTTTCTTT.